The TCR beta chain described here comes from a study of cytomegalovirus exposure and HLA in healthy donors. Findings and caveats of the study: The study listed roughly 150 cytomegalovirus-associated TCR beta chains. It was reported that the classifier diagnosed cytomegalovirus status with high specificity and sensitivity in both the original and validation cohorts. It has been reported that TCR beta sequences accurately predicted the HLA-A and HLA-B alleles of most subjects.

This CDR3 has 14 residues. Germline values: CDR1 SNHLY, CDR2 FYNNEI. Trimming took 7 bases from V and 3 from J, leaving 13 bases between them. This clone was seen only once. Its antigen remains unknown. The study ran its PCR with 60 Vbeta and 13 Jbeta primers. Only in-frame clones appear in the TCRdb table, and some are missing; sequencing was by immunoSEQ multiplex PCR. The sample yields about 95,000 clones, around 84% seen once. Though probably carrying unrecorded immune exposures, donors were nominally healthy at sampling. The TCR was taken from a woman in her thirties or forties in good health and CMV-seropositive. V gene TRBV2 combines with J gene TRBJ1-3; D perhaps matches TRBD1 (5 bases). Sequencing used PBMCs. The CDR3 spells CASTWGVYGNTIYF. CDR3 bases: TGTGCCAGCACCTGGGGGGTTTATGGAAACACCATATATTTT. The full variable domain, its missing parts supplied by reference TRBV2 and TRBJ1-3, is EPEVTQTPSHQVTQMGQEVILRCVPISNHLYFYWYRQILGQKVEFLVSFYNNEISEKSEIFDDQFSVERPDGSNFTLKIRSTKLEDSAMYFCASTWGVYGNTIYFGEGSWLTVV.